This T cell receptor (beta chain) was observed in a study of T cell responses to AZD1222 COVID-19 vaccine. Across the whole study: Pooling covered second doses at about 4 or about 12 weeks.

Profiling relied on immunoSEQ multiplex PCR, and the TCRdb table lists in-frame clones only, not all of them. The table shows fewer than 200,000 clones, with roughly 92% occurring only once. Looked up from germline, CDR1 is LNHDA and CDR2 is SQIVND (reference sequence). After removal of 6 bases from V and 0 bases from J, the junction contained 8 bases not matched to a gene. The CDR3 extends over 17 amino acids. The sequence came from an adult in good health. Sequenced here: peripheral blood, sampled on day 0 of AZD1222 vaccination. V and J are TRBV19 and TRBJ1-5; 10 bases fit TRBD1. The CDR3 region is CASRRDRGLYSNQPQHF. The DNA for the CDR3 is TGTGCCAGTAGGAGGGACAGGGGACTCTATAGCAATCAGCCCCAGCATTTT. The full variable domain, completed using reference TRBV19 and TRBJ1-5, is DGGITQSPKYLFRKEGQNVTLSCEQNLNHDAMYWYRQDPGQGLRLIYYSQIVNDFQKGDIAEGYSVSREKKESFPLTVTSAQKNPTAFYLCASRRDRGLYSNQPQHFGDGTRLSIL.